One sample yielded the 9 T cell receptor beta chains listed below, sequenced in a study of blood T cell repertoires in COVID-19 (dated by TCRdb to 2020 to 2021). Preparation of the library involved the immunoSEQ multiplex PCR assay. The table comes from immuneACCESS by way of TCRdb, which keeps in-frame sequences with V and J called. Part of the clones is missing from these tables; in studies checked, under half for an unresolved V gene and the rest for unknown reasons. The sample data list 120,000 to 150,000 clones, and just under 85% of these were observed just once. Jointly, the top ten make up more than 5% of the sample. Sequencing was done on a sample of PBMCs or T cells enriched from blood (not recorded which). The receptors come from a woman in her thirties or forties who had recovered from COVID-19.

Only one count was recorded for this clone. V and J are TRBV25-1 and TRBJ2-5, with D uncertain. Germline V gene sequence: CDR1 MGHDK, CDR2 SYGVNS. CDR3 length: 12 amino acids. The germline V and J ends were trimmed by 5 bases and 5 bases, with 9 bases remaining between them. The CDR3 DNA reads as TGTGCCAGCAGTCTGAACGGGGAGACCCAGTACTTC. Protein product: CASSLNGETQYF.

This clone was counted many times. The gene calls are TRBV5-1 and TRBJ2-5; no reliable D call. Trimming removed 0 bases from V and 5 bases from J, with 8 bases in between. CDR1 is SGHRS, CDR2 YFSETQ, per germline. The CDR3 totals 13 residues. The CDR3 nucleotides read TGCGCCAGCAGCTTGGCCCTCGGGGAGACCCAGTACTTC. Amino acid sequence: CASSLALGETQYF.

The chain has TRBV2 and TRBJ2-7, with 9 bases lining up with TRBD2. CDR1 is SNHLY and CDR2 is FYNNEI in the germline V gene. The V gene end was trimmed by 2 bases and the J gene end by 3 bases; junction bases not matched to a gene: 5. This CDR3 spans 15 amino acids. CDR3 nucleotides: TGTGCCAGCAGTGAATTAGCTAGCGGGATCTACGAGCAGTACTTC. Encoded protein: CASSELASGIYEQYF.

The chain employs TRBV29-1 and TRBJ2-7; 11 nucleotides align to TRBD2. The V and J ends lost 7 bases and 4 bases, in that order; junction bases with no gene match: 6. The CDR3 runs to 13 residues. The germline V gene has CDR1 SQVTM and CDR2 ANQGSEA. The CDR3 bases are TGCAGCGCCACTAGCGGGAGTAATTACGAGCAGTACTTC. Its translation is CSATSGSNYEQYF.

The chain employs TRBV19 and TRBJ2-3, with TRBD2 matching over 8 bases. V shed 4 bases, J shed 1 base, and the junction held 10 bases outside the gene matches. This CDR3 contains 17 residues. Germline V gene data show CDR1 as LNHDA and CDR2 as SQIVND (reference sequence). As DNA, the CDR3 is TGTGCCAGTAGTACTACGGGGGGGGGTGTACGCACAGATACGCAGTATTTT. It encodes CASSTTGGGVRTDTQYF.

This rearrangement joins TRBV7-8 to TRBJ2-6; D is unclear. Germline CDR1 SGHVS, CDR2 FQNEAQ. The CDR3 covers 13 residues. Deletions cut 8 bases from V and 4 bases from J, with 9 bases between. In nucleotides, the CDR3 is TGTGCCAGCGAAAAGAGAGGGGCCAACGTCCTGACTTTC. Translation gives CASEKRGANVLTF. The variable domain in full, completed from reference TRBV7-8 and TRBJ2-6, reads GAGVSQSPRYKVAKRGQDVALRCDPISGHVSLFWYQQALGQGPEFLTYFQNEAQLDKSGLPSDRFFAERPEGSVSTLKIQRTQQEDSAVYLCASEKRGANVLTFGAGSRLTVL.

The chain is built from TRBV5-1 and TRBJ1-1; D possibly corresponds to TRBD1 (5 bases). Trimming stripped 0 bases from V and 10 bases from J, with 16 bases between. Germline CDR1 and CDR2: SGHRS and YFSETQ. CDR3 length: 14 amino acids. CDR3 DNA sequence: TGCGCCAGCAGCTTGGAAAGTGGTTCGGGGGGAGCTTTCTTT. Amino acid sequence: CASSLESGSGGAFF. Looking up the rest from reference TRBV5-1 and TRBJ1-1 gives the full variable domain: KAGVTQTPRYLIKTRGQQVTLSCSPISGHRSVSWYQQTPGQGLQFLFEYFSETQRNKGNFPGRFSGRQFSNSRSEMNVSTLELGDSALYLCASSLESGSGGAFFGQGTRLTVV.

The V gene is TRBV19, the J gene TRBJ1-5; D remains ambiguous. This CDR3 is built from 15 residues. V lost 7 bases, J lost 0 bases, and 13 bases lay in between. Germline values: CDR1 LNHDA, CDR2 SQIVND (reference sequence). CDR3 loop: CASTTAWSSNQPQHF. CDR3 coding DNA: TGTGCCAGTACCACCGCGTGGAGTAGCAATCAGCCCCAGCATTTT.

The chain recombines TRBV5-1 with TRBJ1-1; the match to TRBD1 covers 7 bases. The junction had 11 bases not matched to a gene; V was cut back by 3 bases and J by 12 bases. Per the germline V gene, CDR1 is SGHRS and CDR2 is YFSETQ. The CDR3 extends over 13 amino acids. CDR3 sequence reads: CASSSGGDRATFF. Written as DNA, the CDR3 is TGCGCCAGCAGCTCAGGGGGTGACAGGGCAACTTTCTTT.